This TCR beta chain is from a study of cytomegalovirus exposure and HLA in healthy donors. Study-wide points: Testing in vitro showed a few CMV-associated chains specific for CMV antigens.

The CDR3 has 15 amino acids. Trimming removed 6 bases from V and 0 bases from J; junction bases left unmatched: 5. Germline loops: CDR1 WSHSY, CDR2 SAAADI. Note on this clone: Its antigen remains unidentified.

PCR used 60 Vbeta primers and 13 Jbeta primers. TCRdb's table, derived via immunoSEQ multiplex PCR, lists solely in-frame clones and lacks some. Recorded for this sample: about 110,000 clones. The V gene is TRBV10-2, the J gene TRBJ1-3; 7 nucleotides line up with TRBD1. The specimen was PBMCs. The TCR comes from a man in his forties or fifties in good health and CMV-seropositive. As DNA, the CDR3 is TGCGCCAGCAGAGGGACAGTGGACTCTGGAAACACCATATATTTT. This translates into CASRGTVDSGNTIYF.